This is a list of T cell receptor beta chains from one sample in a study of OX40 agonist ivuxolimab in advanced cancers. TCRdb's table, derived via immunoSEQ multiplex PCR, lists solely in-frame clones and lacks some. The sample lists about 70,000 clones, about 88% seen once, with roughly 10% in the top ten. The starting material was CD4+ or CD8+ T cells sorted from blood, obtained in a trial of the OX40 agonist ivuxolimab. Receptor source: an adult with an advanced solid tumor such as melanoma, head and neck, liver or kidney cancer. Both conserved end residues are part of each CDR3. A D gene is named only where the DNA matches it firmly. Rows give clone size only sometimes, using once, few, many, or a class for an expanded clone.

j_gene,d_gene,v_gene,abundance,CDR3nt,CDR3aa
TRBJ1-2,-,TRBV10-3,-,TGTGCTATCACCCCCGGGACCCAGAACTATGGCTACACCTTC,CAITPGTQNYGYTF
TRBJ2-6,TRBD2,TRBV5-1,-,TGCGCCAGCAGCTGGGGACCTAGCGGGAGCCCCTCTGGGGCCAACGTCCTGACTTTC,CASSWGPSGSPSGANVLTF
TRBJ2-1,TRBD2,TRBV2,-,TGTGCCAGCAGGGGGGAGGGGACGACAAAGAACAATGAGCAGTTCTTC,CASRGEGTTKNNEQFF
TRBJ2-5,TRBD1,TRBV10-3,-,TGTGCCATCAACGGGGACAGGGAAGAGACCCAGTACTTC,CAINGDREETQYF
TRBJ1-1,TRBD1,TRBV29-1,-,TGCAGCGTTGAGACAGGGATTATGAACACTGAAGCTTTCTTT,CSVETGIMNTEAFF
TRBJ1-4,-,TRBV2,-,TGTGCCAGCAGTACGTACATATTTGCAACTAATGAAAAACTGTTTTTT,CASSTYIFATNEKLFF
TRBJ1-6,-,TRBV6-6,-,TGTGCCAGCAGTTACACCCGGGACTCAACCAATTCACCCCTCCACTTT,CASSYTRDSTNSPLHF
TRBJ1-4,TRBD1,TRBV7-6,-,TGTGCCAGCAGCCTGGGGGGACAGCCTGCAACTAATGAAAAACTGTTTTTT,CASSLGGQPATNEKLFF
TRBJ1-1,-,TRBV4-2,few,TGTGCCAGCAGCCAAGAAGGATCGAACACTGAAGCTTTCTTT,CASSQEGSNTEAFF
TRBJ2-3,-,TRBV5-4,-,TGTGCCAGCAGCTTGAGTGGGTACTCAGATACGCAGTATTTT,CASSLSGYSDTQYF
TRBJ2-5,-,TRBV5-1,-,TGCGCCAGCAGCTTCAAGGGGGCGCGGGGGGAGACCCAGTACTTC,CASSFKGARGETQYF
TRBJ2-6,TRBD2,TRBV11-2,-,TGTGCCAGCAGCTCCTGGGGTAGCGGGAGCCCTGGGGCCAACGTCCTGACTTTC,CASSSWGSGSPGANVLTF
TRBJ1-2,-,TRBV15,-,TGTGCCACCAGCAGACAAACCAGGGGAGGCTACACCTTC,CATSRQTRGGYTF
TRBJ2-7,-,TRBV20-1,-,TGCAGTGTTGGCTACGAGCAGTACTTC,CSVGYEQYF
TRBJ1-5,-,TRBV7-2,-,TGTGCCAGCAGCTTAAACAATCAGCCCCAGCATTTT,CASSLNNQPQHF
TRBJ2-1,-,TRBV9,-,TGTGCCAGCAGCGTAGTCACAGCCTACAATGAGCAGTTCTTC,CASSVVTAYNEQFF
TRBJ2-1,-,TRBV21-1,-,TGTGCCAGCAGCAAAGTTCTGGTAAATGAGCAGTTCTTC,CASSKVLVNEQFF
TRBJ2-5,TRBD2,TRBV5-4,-,TGTGCCAGCAGCGGGGGGACTAGCGGGATCGGGGAGACCCAGTACTTC,CASSGGTSGIGETQYF
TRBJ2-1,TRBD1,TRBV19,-,TGTGCCAGTAGTTTCAGGGGGCTCTTGGACAATGAGCAGTTCTTC,CASSFRGLLDNEQFF
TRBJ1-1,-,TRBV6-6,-,TGTGCCACCCTACCCACGGAGAACACTGAAGCTTTCTTT,CATLPTENTEAFF
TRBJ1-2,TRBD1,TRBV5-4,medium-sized,TGTGCCAGCAGGAGGCCCGGGGACAGCTATGGCTACACCTTC,CASRRPGDSYGYTF
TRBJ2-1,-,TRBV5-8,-,TGTGCCAGCAGCATTGGATCCTACAATGAGCAGTTCTTC,CASSIGSYNEQFF
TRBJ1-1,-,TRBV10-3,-,TGTGCCATCAGTGAAAGGGTCCCGAACACTGAAGCTTTCTTT,CAISERVPNTEAFF
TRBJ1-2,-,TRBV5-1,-,TGCGCCAGCAGCCCCCGGGACAACTATGGCTACACCTTC,CASSPRDNYGYTF
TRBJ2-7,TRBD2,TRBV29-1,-,TGCAGCGTTGACCGGGGGGGCCGCGAGCAGTACTTC,CSVDRGGREQYF
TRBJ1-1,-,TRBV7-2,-,TGTGCCAGCAGCCCTAGGACAGCTTCGAACACTGAAGCTTTCTTT,CASSPRTASNTEAFF
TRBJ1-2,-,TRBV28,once,TGTGCCAGCAGTTTAGCCGGGGTGGGCTACACCTTC,CASSLAGVGYTF
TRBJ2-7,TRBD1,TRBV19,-,TGTGCCAGTAGTCCCTCCCCGGGACAGGGGCTTGGTGAGCAGTACTTC,CASSPSPGQGLGEQYF
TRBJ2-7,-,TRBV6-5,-,TGTGCCAGCAGTTACGAGAGGGGCTACGAGCAGTACTTC,CASSYERGYEQYF
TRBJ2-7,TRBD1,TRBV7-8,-,TGTGCCAGCAGCTTAGGGGGACAGGGGTCCTACGAGCAGTACTTC,CASSLGGQGSYEQYF
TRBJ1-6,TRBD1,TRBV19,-,TGTGCCAGTAGTACCGGGACAGGGAGAAATTCACCCCTCCACTTT,CASSTGTGRNSPLHF
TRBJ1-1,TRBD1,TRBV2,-,TGTGCCAGCAGTGTGGCTCCTTTTTTAACCGACAGGGGGATAAGCGACACTGAAGCTTTCTTT,CASSVAPFLTDRGISDTEAFF
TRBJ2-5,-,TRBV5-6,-,TGTGCCAGCAGCTGCAGGGTTTTTAACGAGACCCAGTACTTC,CASSCRVFNETQYF
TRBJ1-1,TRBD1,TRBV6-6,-,TGTGCCAGCAGTTCGCCGGGACAGGGGAACACTGAAGCTTTCTTT,CASSSPGQGNTEAFF
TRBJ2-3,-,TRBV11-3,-,TGTGCCAGCAGCGTAGGAGTCACAGATACGCAGTATTTT,CASSVGVTDTQYF
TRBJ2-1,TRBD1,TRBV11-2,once,TGTGCCAGCAGCCGCCGGGACAGGAACTACAATGAGCAGTTCTTC,CASSRRDRNYNEQFF
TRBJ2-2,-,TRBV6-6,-,TGTGCCATCTACGGGGGCCTGAAAATGTTTTTT,CAIYGGLKMFF
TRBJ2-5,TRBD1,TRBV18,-,TGTGCCAGCTCCCCGTCGGGACAGGGGTCTCAAGAGACCCAGTACTTC,CASSPSGQGSQETQYF
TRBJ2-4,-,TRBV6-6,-,TGTGCCAGCAGAAGGATGGTCAAAAACATTCAGTACTTC,CASRRMVKNIQYF
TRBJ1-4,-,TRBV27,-,TGTGCCAGCAGTTTGTCCTCCTCGACCGTGGGAAAACTGTTTTTT,CASSLSSSTVGKLFF
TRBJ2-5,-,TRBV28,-,TGTGCCAGCAGTTTATTTTGGCAGGGGCACGAGACCCAGTACTTC,CASSLFWQGHETQYF
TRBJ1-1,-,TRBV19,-,TGTGCCAGTAATACGGGGAGGGGAAGGAACACTGAAGCTTTCTTT,CASNTGRGRNTEAFF
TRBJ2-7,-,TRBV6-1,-,TGTGCCAGCAGTGAAGCGTTTCACTCCTACGAGCAGTACTTC,CASSEAFHSYEQYF
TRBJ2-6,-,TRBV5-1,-,TGCGCCAGCAGCTACGGGACTTTGGCCAACGTCCTGACTTTC,CASSYGTLANVLTF
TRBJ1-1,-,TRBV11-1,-,TGTGCCAGCAGCCCAACGCCTGTCTCCGACGCTGAAGCTTTCTTT,CASSPTPVSDAEAFF
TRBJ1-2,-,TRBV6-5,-,TGTGCCAGCAGGCCGGACAGTACGGGCTACGGCTACACCTTC,CASRPDSTGYGYTF
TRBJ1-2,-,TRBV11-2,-,TGTGCCAGCAGCTTAGAATATGGGGGGCACTATGGCTACACCTTC,CASSLEYGGHYGYTF
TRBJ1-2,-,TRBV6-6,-,TGTGCCAGCAGTGCGGGCGCCTTGGGTGGCTACACCTTC,CASSAGALGGYTF
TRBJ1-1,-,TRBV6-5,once,TGTGCCAGCAGTTACTCACGAGGGGGAGAAACTGAAGCTTTCTTT,CASSYSRGGETEAFF
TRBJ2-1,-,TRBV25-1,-,TGTGCCAGCAGTGAATATACCTCGAGTAATGAGCAGTTCTTC,CASSEYTSSNEQFF
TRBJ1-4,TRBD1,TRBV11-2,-,TGTGCCAGCAGCACCAGGGGGGGACAGGGGAGTGAAAAACTGTTTTTT,CASSTRGGQGSEKLFF
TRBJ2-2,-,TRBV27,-,TGTGCCAGCAGTTTATTCGGGGAGCTGTTTTTT,CASSLFGELFF
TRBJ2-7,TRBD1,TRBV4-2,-,TGTGCCAGCAGCCGGGGACAGGGGGATTACGAGCAGTACTTC,CASSRGQGDYEQYF